This TCR beta chain was recovered during a study of T cell repertoires in ileal Crohn's disease. Across the study: Patients had a median roughly 7.9-year disease duration, and under 45% were active smokers.

This clone was counted a single time. V was cut by 3 bases and J by 1 base, with 6 bases left in between. Germline V gene lookup returns CDR1 MNHEY and CDR2 SMNVEV (reference sequence). The CDR3 runs to 13 residues. TCRdb keeps only in-frame clones here, not all; method: immunoSEQ multiplex PCR. The table lists about 62,000 clones, around 90% of them singletons, with around 2% in the top ten. Time point given: neoterminal ileum biopsy at postoperative endoscopy, about 6 months after surgery. Sequences were obtained from ileal tissue. The chain uses TRBV27 and TRBJ1-1, with D unclear. The TCR sequence derives from an adult with Crohn's disease. The chain's CDR3 is CASSLAENTEAFF. The DNA for the CDR3 is TGTGCCAGCAGTTTGGCGGAGAACACTGAAGCTTTCTTT.